Listed below are T cell receptor beta chains from one sample, sequenced in a study of T cell changes during pregnancy in multiple sclerosis. Profiled with immunoSEQ multiplex PCR; TCRdb holds only in-frame clones, not every one. The data hold about 31,000 clones, with about 89% observed a single time. The source was CD8+ T cells from peripheral blood mononuclear cells, collected in the second trimester of pregnancy. The source of these receptors is a female donor with multiple sclerosis, enrolled in a pregnancy study. Each CDR3 is given with its conserved first and last residue. D genes are given only for firm matches. Where a row states a size, it is once, few, many or the class of an expanded clone; other rows omit it.

TRBJ1-5,TRBV19,NA,NA,CASSIGEGRQPQHF,TGTGCCAGTAGTATCGGGGAGGGTAGGCAGCCCCAGCATTTT
TRBJ2-1,TRBV18,NA,NA,CASSHLLGDEQFF,TGTGCCAGCTCACATTTATTAGGGGATGAGCAGTTCTTC
TRBJ2-2,TRBV28,NA,TRBD2,CASLAGVSGGELFF,TGTGCCAGTTTAGCGGGAGTTTCGGGCGGGGAGCTGTTTTTT
TRBJ1-5,TRBV19,NA,TRBD1,CASSPQGARNQPQHF,TGTGCCAGTAGTCCCCAGGGGGCGCGGAATCAGCCCCAGCATTTT
TRBJ2-6,TRBV13,NA,TRBD1,CASSLRGGPSGANVLTF,TGTGCCAGCAGCTTAAGAGGGGGCCCTTCTGGGGCCAACGTCCTGACTTTC
TRBJ2-3,TRBV6-1,NA,NA,CASVVRNTDTQYF,TGTGCCAGCGTCGTCAGAAACACAGATACGCAGTATTTT
TRBJ2-2,TRBV4-3,NA,TRBD2,CASSQGPGTSSGELFF,TGCGCCAGCAGCCAAGGGCCTGGGACTAGCAGCGGGGAGCTGTTTTTT
TRBJ2-1,TRBV15,NA,NA,CATSLNGEYNEQFF,TGTGCCACCAGTCTCAATGGGGAGTACAATGAGCAGTTCTTC
TRBJ2-5,TRBV6-5,NA,TRBD2,CASSYGGVQETQYF,TGTGCCAGCAGTTACGGGGGGGTCCAAGAGACCCAGTACTTC
TRBJ2-1,TRBV5-5,once,TRBD2,CASSLKGLAGYNEQFF,TGTGCCAGCAGCTTGAAGGGACTAGCGGGATACAATGAGCAGTTCTTC
TRBJ2-1,TRBV15,NA,TRBD2,CATSRDQREVDEQFF,TGTGCCACCAGCAGAGATCAGCGGGAGGTCGATGAGCAGTTCTTC
TRBJ2-2,TRBV14,once,NA,CASSQVTRTGELFF,TGTGCCAGCAGCCAGGTTACCAGGACCGGGGAGCTGTTTTTT
TRBJ2-3,TRBV7-9,NA,TRBD1,CASSTSTGVADTQYF,TGTGCCAGCAGCACCTCCACAGGGGTGGCAGATACGCAGTATTTT
TRBJ2-7,TRBV27,NA,NA,CASSLLPRDTYEQYF,TGTGCCAGCAGTTTACTCCCCCGGGACACCTACGAGCAGTACTTC
TRBJ1-2,TRBV9,NA,TRBD1,CASTWTGTSMGSGYTF,TGTGCCAGCACCTGGACAGGGACATCGATGGGTAGCGGCTACACCTTC
TRBJ2-5,TRBV7-9,NA,NA,CASSEALKETQYF,TGTGCCAGCAGCGAGGCCCTTAAAGAGACCCAGTACTTC
TRBJ2-7,TRBV21-1,NA,NA,CASTPGNGYEQYF,TGTGCCAGCACCCCAGGGAATGGCTACGAGCAGTACTTC
TRBJ2-7,TRBV5-4,NA,NA,CASSFSGPGEQYF,TGTGCCAGCAGCTTTTCGGGCCCAGGGGAGCAGTACTTC
TRBJ1-2,TRBV5-6,NA,TRBD1,CASSTRQGREGYTF,TGTGCCAGCAGCACAAGACAGGGGAGGGAGGGCTACACCTTC
TRBJ2-1,TRBV7-6,NA,TRBD2,CASSWTSGEQFF,TGTGCCAGCAGTTGGACTAGCGGTGAGCAGTTCTTC
TRBJ2-7,TRBV2,NA,NA,CASTTGPWYSYEQYF,TGTGCCAGCACAACAGGGCCCTGGTACTCCTACGAGCAGTACTTC
TRBJ1-2,TRBV9,NA,TRBD1,CASRNTGTGTGYTF,TGTGCCAGCAGGAACACCGGGACAGGGACTGGCTACACCTTC
TRBJ2-5,TRBV5-4,NA,NA,CASSKTGETQETQYF,TGTGCCAGCAGCAAGACAGGCGAAACGCAAGAGACCCAGTACTTC
TRBJ2-1,TRBV25-1,NA,NA,CASSDLLEDNEQFF,TGTGCCAGCAGTGATCTGCTAGAGGACAATGAGCAGTTCTTC
TRBJ2-1,TRBV6-4,NA,TRBD2,CASSASGGGDEQFF,TGTGCCAGCAGTGCCAGCGGGGGGGGCGATGAGCAGTTCTTC
TRBJ1-5,TRBV10-3,few,NA,CAISESGGVGQPQHF,TGTGCCATCAGTGAGAGTGGGGGGGTCGGTCAGCCCCAGCATTTT
TRBJ1-3,TRBV7-9,NA,NA,CASSPEASGNTIYF,TGTGCCAGCAGCCCCGAAGCCTCTGGAAACACCATATATTTT
TRBJ2-7,TRBV4-1,NA,TRBD2,CASSHLGTSGNNEQYF,TGCGCCAGCAGCCACCTCGGGACTAGCGGGAACAACGAGCAGTACTTC
TRBJ2-7,TRBV4-3,NA,NA,CASSQDRASVSEQYF,TGCGCCAGCAGCCAAGATAGGGCTAGCGTGAGCGAGCAGTACTTC
TRBJ2-1,TRBV27,NA,TRBD2,CASSLSLAGYNEQFF,TGTGCCAGCAGCCTCTCACTAGCGGGGTACAATGAGCAGTTCTTC
TRBJ1-1,TRBV4-2,NA,NA,CASSQELQDTEAFF,TGTGCCAGCAGCCAAGAATTGCAGGACACTGAAGCTTTCTTT
TRBJ2-7,TRBV2,NA,TRBD2,CASRGLAARGDERYEQYF,TGTGCCAGCAGGGGACTAGCGGCCAGGGGGGATGAGAGGTACGAGCAGTACTTC